This T cell receptor beta chain emerged from a study of blood T cell repertoires in COVID-19. The wider study: From the United States, Italy and Spain came samples of acute and convalescent COVID-19. T cells, B-cell-depleted T cells, or PBMCs provided the cDNA or gDNA that served as material.

Germline V gene data show CDR1 as ENHRY and CDR2 as SYGVKD. With V trimmed by 2 bases and J by 6 bases, 16 bases remained unmatched. The CDR3 length is 18 residues. Original processing notes: Amplification of reference gene primers was used by the study to estimate nucleated cell counts. This table comes from immunoSEQ multiplex PCR, and its TCRdb copy is limited to in-frame clones, with some not included. D and trimming were read from the DNA, whereas the V and J calls and clone size are those reported in that table. Of over 200,000 clones detected, 65% to 90% appear once; the ten largest clones hold 4% to 5.5%.

This receptor was taken from a human donor in a cohort sampled during active COVID-19. The sample was peripheral blood. This chain uses TRBV10-3 with TRBJ2-1, with 7 bases identical to TRBD2. As DNA, the CDR3 is TGTGCCATCAGTGAGCGGATAGCGGGCGCTTTGCAGGGCAATGAGCAGTTCTTC. Its translation is CAISERIAGALQGNEQFF.